This TCR beta chain comes out of a study of cytomegalovirus exposure and HLA in healthy donors (dated by TCRdb to 2016 to 2017). Broadly, across the study: According to an earlier analysis of a few hundred of the donors, some 180 million T cells yielded 90 million to 140 million unique TCR beta sequences and approximately 300 Gb of sequence data. The later analysis used no new phenotypic data to find candidate immune exposures, relying instead on TCR beta sequences and their occurrence across donors. The number of typed donors differed by locus: about 620-630 for A, B, C, DRB1 and DQB1; some 500 for DQA1; fewer than 610 for DPA1; and around 470 for DPB1. The aim of the study was to test whether cataloging public T cell receptors could identify signatures of past pathogen exposure. Using immunosequencing, the study profiled T cell repertoires from some 670 subjects and related those repertoires to cytomegalovirus serostatus. HLA typing covered class I and class II loci at four-digit resolution. All discovery cohort repertoires had been generated on a single sequencing platform. Donor age, sex, ethnicity and CMV serostatus were collected together with the repertoire data. Of the roughly 400 genotyped donors, approximately 82% fell in the genetic ancestry cluster associated with self-reported Caucasian donors. Besides the first cohort of approximately 670 subjects, a separate validation cohort made up of over a hundred different subjects was used. An earlier analysis of approximately 640 of the donors applied high-throughput TCR beta sequencing to assess whether each TCR beta V gene segment acted as functional or pseudogenic. Genome-wide SNP genotypes for about 60% of the 666 donors were used in a later genetic analysis, which treated that subset as a discovery cohort. Because of strong linkage in the cohort, a handful of DR-DQ haplotypes were treated as single units for association and clustering. Roughly 300 gigabases of sequencing data and around 90 million unique TCR sequences made up an early release that covered nearly 650 HLA-typed donors. A later analysis re-analyzed previously published TCR beta repertoires from approximately 700 donors and added high-resolution HLA genotyping to study TCR occurrence patterns. Among under 450 genotyped donors of the cohort, an average of approximately 240,000 unique TCR beta nucleotide sequences were sequenced per donor, 15% to 20% of them non-productive. The study combined high-throughput TCR immunosequencing, statistical association of individual TCRs with disease status, and machine learning to predict cytomegalovirus infection status.

As for this clone: There is no known antigen for this receptor. One end of the junction is discordant with germline, which a read error may explain.

As encoded in the germline V gene, CDR1 is MRHNA while CDR2 is SNTAGT. The CDR3, from cysteine to phenylalanine, totals 16 residues. Here the CDR3 DNA is all that survives: 48 bases in frame from base 1. In total, more than 500 healthy bone marrow donors made up the cohort. All cohort members were sampled while nominally healthy, although unrecorded immune exposures were likely present. The donor was CMV seronegative and belonged to the group of 350 to 400 seronegative cohort members. Each donor provided a peripheral blood sample, and peripheral blood mononuclear cells were used for TCR beta sequencing. Genomic DNA extraction from the blood cell samples was performed with the Qiagen DNeasy Blood Extraction Kit. The research as a whole found: Correlated functional status among segregating V segments might reflect linkage disequilibrium, but an unknown experimental factor could not be ruled out. Only TCR beta chains were sequenced in this cohort, and the absence of alpha or paired-chain data limited detectable features. According to a later analysis, parvovirus B19, influenza, CMV and Epstein-Barr virus appeared linked to several top co-occurrence clusters. A further reported finding was that TCR beta sequences accurately predicted the HLA-A and HLA-B alleles for most subjects in the first cohort. Because the 87-base-pair reads could not distinguish some IMGT-functional V segments, including TRBV6-2 and TRBV6-3, those segments were excluded. At a false discovery rate of 0.05, a later analysis linked roughly 17,000 TCR beta sequences to specific HLA alleles. In an earlier analysis of around 600 of the donors, most TCR beta V segments were observed in productive rearrangements about 87% or about 30% of the time, broadly matching IMGT annotations. When HLA alleles, especially DR and DQ, strongly co-occurred, attributing TCR associations to individual alleles was difficult. The study listed around 160 TCR beta chains as associated with cytomegalovirus. A cluster of highly shared sequence variants was judged likely to represent a technical artifact of the sequencing pipeline. Because HLA typing was missing for some donors at each locus, association tests included only the typed subset. Because counts were too low, seventeen rarely observed V segments, including chromosome 9 orphons, were left out of the earlier analysis of 587 of the donors. In a later analysis, most CMV-associated TCR beta chains were found to appear HLA-restricted, with HLA associations seemingly driven largely by CMV exposure. In a later genetic analysis, fewer N-insertions in productive TCRs were reported among donors in an Asian-associated ancestry cluster than the 666-donor mean. A few of the identified cytomegalovirus-associated TCR beta chains were confirmed in vitro to be specific for cytomegalovirus antigens. It was suggested by the authors that the approach could potentially be generalized to other disease states and immunological phenotypes. In a later analysis, the rate of TCR association differed among HLA loci, with DRB1 alleles having the most associated TCRs and HLA-C alleles having the fewest. While some public TCRs were present in many individuals, most TCR sequences turned up only very rarely across donors. In a later analysis, HLA-associated TCR beta chains were found to be more clonally expanded and to have lower generation probabilities than equally common non-associated chains. In a later genetic analysis, a missense DCLRE1C variant was associated with V-gene and J-gene trimming of TCR beta chains, and the association was replicated in an independent cohort. In both the original and validation cohorts, the classifier was reported to diagnose cytomegalovirus status with high specificity and sensitivity. The presence/absence analyses assumed that sequencing depth was roughly uniform across donors, and that assumption may not be true. Immune exposure information for the cohort was limited to CMV serostatus.

The receptor library was made with the immunoSEQ multiplex PCR assay. For the multiplex PCR, a mixture combining 60 forward primers for TCR Vbeta segments and 13 reverse primers for TCR Jbeta segments was used. A multiplex PCR assay on genomic DNA amplified the CDR3 region of rearranged TCR beta genes. The amplified TCR beta libraries were sequenced on the Illumina HiSeq System as 87-base-pair reads. The authors' pipeline ran thus. In a later analysis, around 80 million unique TCR beta chains were counted across the roughly 670 repertoires, and roughly 10 million of these chains were shared by at least two donors. To remove PCR and sequencing errors, raw reads were error-corrected and collapsed into unique sequences using a nearest-neighbor algorithm that merged closely related sequences. Alignment of CDR3 sequences to IMGT reference sequences was used to assign V, D and J gene segments. Each retained sequence needed at least a six-nucleotide match to both a V gene segment and a J gene segment. A rearrangement was called productive if the CDR3 had no stop codons and remained in frame with V and J, and every other rearrangement was called non-productive. CDR3 was defined according to IMGT convention as the region running from the second conserved V-encoded cysteine to the conserved J-encoded phenylalanine. The earlier analysis of some 550 of the donors excluded any sequence lacking an unambiguous match to a single V gene segment. An earlier analysis of a few hundred of the donors classified V segments as functional when productive rearrangements were above 56.7% and as segregating when the standard deviation between donors was above 5%. A statistical classification framework was developed to diagnose cytomegalovirus status using the catalog of TCR beta chain sequences. V and J gene assignment, in a later analysis, came from comparing TCR nucleotide sequences with IMGT/GENE-DB human TR gene sequences. In a later analysis, CDR3 sequences and most-parsimonious VDJ recombination scenarios were assigned using the TCRdist pipeline. A later analysis defined each TCR beta chain by its CDR3 amino acid sequence plus V-gene family, and excluded reads lacking a unique V-gene family. To address suspected cross-contamination and a sequencing artifact, a later analysis removed over 500 highly shared, low-generation-probability nucleotide sequences. In a later analysis, a clonal expansion index was calculated for each public chain from normalized within-repertoire ranks of inferred template counts. In a later analysis, generation probabilities were computed using a VDJ recombination model fitted to out-of-frame rearrangements, and the results were checked against IGoR. A later analysis scored TCR-TCR, TCR-HLA and TCR-CMV co-occurrence with hypergeometric tests, applying a repertoire-size bias correction to TCR pairs. False discovery rates were estimated in a later analysis by permuting HLA or CMV assignments 20 times. In a later analysis, co-occurring TCRs were grouped with DBSCAN, and TCRdist sequence similarity was added when clustering was performed within HLA-allele-positive subsets. Repertoires with fewer than 30,000 or more than 120,000 public chains were left out of co-occurrence clustering, as were roughly five repertoires with anomalous nucleotide sharing. TCRdb carries this immuneACCESS record with in-frame sequences only. Its versions omit some clonotypes, under half of them owing to an unresolved V gene in the studies checked, with the rest unexplained. V, J and clone size derive from that table, while D and trimming were established from the DNA sequence. For this sample there are about 120,000 clones; over 60% appear just once. The ten largest account for approximately 2.6% of the sample.

The chain is assembled from TRBV6-4 and TRBJ1-1; the D gene is perhaps TRBD1, from 5 matching bases. Sequenced material: PBMCs. This receptor was taken from a female donor in good health and CMV-seronegative. CDR3 protein: CASSYSLQASNTEAFF. The DNA reads as follows: TGTGCCAGCAGTTACTCGTTACAGGCTAGTAACACTGAAGCTTTCTTT.